Below, one T cell receptor (beta chain) is given with its context. The target antigen is unknown. The data were taken from a study of PD-1 blockade in classical Hodgkin lymphoma. Study context: With a 2-week interval, patients received intravenous nivolumab at 3 mg/kg. Notes on the study in general: Patients who began taking nivolumab under 1 year after ASCT were left out. With CD4+ cells, TCR diversity rose significantly by C4D1, but not with CD8+ cells. Lower baseline TCR diversity was reported for newly diagnosed patients than for healthy donors.

Trimming at V came to 3 bases and at J to 10 bases, leaving 0 bases not matched to a gene. CDR1 is SGHAT and CDR2 is FQNNGV in the germline V gene. The CDR3 totals 11 residues. Each patient experienced a relapse that followed autologous stem cell transplantation, and brentuximab vedotin exposure varied. Data came from immunoSEQ multiplex PCR; TCRdb stores just in-frame clones and leaves some out. The data contain around 91,000 clones, around nine tenths of them singletons. Source: peripheral blood mononuclear cells (PBMCs), taken at baseline. The clonotype was recovered from a human donor with classical Hodgkin lymphoma. This chain uses TRBV11-2 with TRBJ2-1, with TRBD1 matching over 7 bases. CDR3 region: CASSLGQEQFF. In DNA form, the CDR3 reads TGTGCCAGCAGCTTGGGACAGGAGCAGTTCTTC.